One and the same sample provided the 23 T cell receptor beta chains below, sequenced in a study of cytomegalovirus exposure and HLA in healthy donors. The PCR contained 60 Vbeta and 13 Jbeta primers. Sequenced by immunoSEQ multiplex PCR; TCRdb stores in-frame clones only, minus some. Seen here are under 200,000 clones, 75% to 90% observed once, and the top ten hold 6.3%. Sequencing input: PBMCs. Every receptor here comes from a male donor in good health and CMV-seropositive.

The V gene is TRBV30, the J gene TRBJ1-5; perhaps TRBD1 as D (5 bases). Germline lookup yields CDR1 GTSNPN and CDR2 SVGIG (reference sequence). The CDR3 spans 11 residues. The germline V and J ends were trimmed by 0 bases and 11 bases, with 8 bases remaining between them. The chain's CDR3 is CAWSVGVAQHF. The CDR3 DNA reads as TGTGCCTGGAGTGTAGGGGTAGCCCAGCATTTT.

CDR3: CASSRRDYTDTQYF. The CDR3 bases are TGTGCCAGCAGTCGTAGGGACTACACAGATACGCAGTATTTT. The chain combines TRBV5-6 with TRBJ2-3; 7 nucleotides align to TRBD2. CDR3 size: 14 residues. CDR1 is SGHDT, CDR2 YYEEEE, per germline. Losses at the gene ends were 5 bases for V and 2 bases for J; bases not matched to a gene: 5.

CDR3 loop: CASSLGLAGVQNIQYF. CDR3 coding DNA: TGTGCCAGCAGCTTGGGGCTAGCGGGAGTCCAAAACATTCAGTACTTC. The chain uses TRBV5-8 and TRBJ2-4, with TRBD2 matching over 10 bases. V shed 0 bases and J 5 bases; nucleotides not matched to a gene: 5. The CDR3 has 16 amino acids. Germline lookup yields CDR1 SGHTS and CDR2 YDEGEE.

This clone has only one observation. The chain joins TRBV9 to TRBJ2-7; the D gene is possibly TRBD1 (5 bases). V was trimmed by 3 bases and J by 6 bases, leaving 10 bases between them. In germline, CDR1 is SGDLS, CDR2 YYNGEE. CDR3 length: 12 residues. CDR3 bases: TGTGCCAGCAGCGCAACAGGCGGCGAGCAGTACTTC. The encoded protein is CASSATGGEQYF.

This chain uses TRBV19 with TRBJ2-5; possible D gene TRBD2, 6 bases. V dropped 7 bases and J dropped 2 bases, with 17 bases sitting between them. The CDR3 has 15 amino acids. CDR1 is LNHDA and CDR2 is SQIVND in the germline V gene (reference sequence). The CDR3: CASTGWAGPQETQYF. In nucleotides, the CDR3 is TGTGCCAGTACGGGGTGGGCGGGACCACAAGAGACCCAGTACTTC.

This clone came up once. The chain couples TRBV29-1 to TRBJ2-3, with D possibly being TRBD2 (5 bases). The CDR3 sequence is 16 residues long. Germline V CDR1 and CDR2: SQVTM, ANQGSEA. Trimming pared 1 base from V and 3 bases from J, leaving 17 bases between. CDR3 coding DNA: TGCAGCGTTGAAGTGATGGGGAGCCGAAGAACAGATACGCAGTATTTT. Translated: CSVEVMGSRRTDTQYF.

Here the CDR3 DNA reads TGCGCCAGCAGCTTTACTAACTATGGCTACACCTTC. Amino acid sequence: CASSFTNYGYTF. The rearrangement joins TRBV5-1 to TRBJ1-2; D remains ambiguous. Germline lookup yields CDR1 SGHRS and CDR2 YFSETQ. The CDR3 contains 12 residues. Trimming removed 2 bases at V and 0 bases at J, with 2 bases between.

This chain links TRBV28 with TRBJ2-5, with D unclear. The closer fit of TRBJ2-7 to the DNA end suggests the J call may be wrong. The CDR3 is 11 amino acids. Per germline, CDR1 MDHEN and CDR2 SYDVKM. CDR3 DNA sequence: TGTGCCAGCAGTTCCCGCTACGAGCAGTACTTC. Translation: CASSSRYEQYF.

The chain carries TRBV7-2 and TRBJ1-5, with a weak D call TRBD1 (5 bases). Germline CDR1 and CDR2: SGHTA and FQGNSA. The V and J ends lost 1 base and 2 bases respectively, with 12 bases between them. The CDR3 is made up of 16 amino acids. CDR3 nucleotides: TGTGCCAGCAGCTTAGATCCAGGGCTAGGCAATCAGCCCCAGCATTTT. Encoded protein: CASSLDPGLGNQPQHF.

The V gene is TRBV27, the J gene TRBJ2-3; weak D call: TRBD2 (6 bases). This CDR3 has 17 residues. The V end lost 4 bases, the J end lost 2 bases, and 19 bases lay between the germline ends. In germline, CDR1 is MNHEY, CDR2 SMNVEV (reference sequence). The CDR3 is CASSWERAHTSTDTQYF. The CDR3 region has the DNA TGTGCCAGCAGTTGGGAGCGGGCCCACACTTCCACAGATACGCAGTATTTT.

The rearrangement joins TRBV4-2 to TRBJ2-5; 15 bases line up with TRBD2. Germline V gives CDR1 LGHNA, CDR2 YNFKEQ. The CDR3 runs to 17 residues. V trimming: 4 bases; J trimming: 3 bases; junction bases outside the gene matches: 6. The DNA of the CDR3 is TGTGCCAGCAGCCCTCGGACTAGCGGGAGGGCCGAAGAGACCCAGTACTTC. Translated, it gives CASSPRTSGRAEETQYF.

The V and J genes are TRBV19 and TRBJ1-5; 11 positions match TRBD1. Trimming took 7 bases from V and 0 from J; bases not matched to a gene: 8. The CDR3 spans 17 residues. Germline CDR1 LNHDA, CDR2 SQIVND (reference sequence). This CDR3 is CASKIGTGGNSNQPQHF. CDR3 in DNA: TGTGCCAGTAAAATCGGGACAGGGGGAAATAGCAATCAGCCCCAGCATTTT.

The V call is TRBV25-1, the J call TRBJ2-3; D possibly corresponds to TRBD2 (5 bases). The V gene's germline CDR1 is MGHDK and CDR2 SYGVNS. This CDR3 is 16 amino acids long. V lost 9 bases and J 0 bases, leaving 19 bases between the germline ends. CDR3 sequence: CARRERGTRSTDTQYF. Here the CDR3 DNA reads TGTGCCAGGAGGGAACGGGGTACCCGGAGCACAGATACGCAGTATTTT.

This clone occurred once. The rearrangement links TRBV2 to TRBJ2-1; maybe TRBD2 (5 bases). V lost 10 bases to trimming and J lost 9 bases, with 10 bases between them. This CDR3 has 10 residues. The V gene's germline CDR1 is SNHLY and CDR2 FYNNEI. DNA of the CDR3: TGTGCCACCCGTCGGGGTGAGCAGTTCTTC. Residues: CATRRGEQFF.

The V call is TRBV5-4, the J call TRBJ2-3, with 7 bases identical to TRBD2. The germline gives CDR1 SGHNT, CDR2 YYREEE (reference sequence). This CDR3 has 18 amino acids. J gave up 0 bases and V 3 bases, and 13 bases lay outside the gene matches. The CDR3 DNA follows: TGTGCCAGCAGCTATACTGGCCTAGCGGCCACTAGCACAGATACGCAGTATTTT. Translating it yields CASSYTGLAATSTDTQYF.

This chain joins TRBV7-9 and TRBJ2-3; 10 nucleotides agree with TRBD1. With 5 bases clipped from V and 3 bases from J, the junction kept 5 bases outside the gene matches. The CDR3 totals 15 residues. The germline CDR1 and CDR2 sequences are SEHNR and FQNEAQ (reference sequence). The CDR3 nucleotides read TGTGCCAGCAGCCCGACAGGGGGCGAAACAGATACGCAGTATTTT. Amino acid sequence: CASSPTGGETDTQYF.

The gene calls are TRBV9 and TRBJ1-6; TRBD1 matches 7 bases. This CDR3 is built from 14 residues. Germline assignment: CDR1 SGDLS and CDR2 YYNGEE. The trim removed 1 base at V and 11 bases at J, leaving 6 bases unmatched. In nucleotides, the CDR3 is TGTGCCAGCAGCGTATACACAGGGGTCCCACCCCTCCACTTT. Translating gives CASSVYTGVPPLHF.

This clone has more than one count but fewer than ten. The rearrangement links TRBV5-1 to TRBJ2-1, with D tentatively TRBD1 (5 bases). Germline values: CDR1 SGHRS, CDR2 YFSETQ. This CDR3 contains 14 residues. Between the trimmed V and J ends, which lost 0 bases and 2 bases, there was a span of 6 bases. This CDR3 reads CASSLADTYNEQFF. The DNA for the CDR3 is TGCGCCAGCAGCTTGGCGGACACCTACAATGAGCAGTTCTTC.

The chain joins TRBV5-1 to TRBJ1-1; tentatively, D is TRBD1 (5 bases). V was trimmed by 4 bases and J by 1 base, leaving 11 bases between them. The CDR3 length is 14 residues. In germline, CDR1 is SGHRS, CDR2 YFSETQ. The CDR3 is CASSPNGQNTEAFF. The CDR3 region has the DNA TGCGCCAGCAGCCCCAATGGACAGAACACTGAAGCTTTCTTT.

The chain employs TRBV2 and TRBJ2-4; D is uncertain. CDR3 length: 14 amino acids. Deletions cut 4 bases from V and 1 base from J, with 8 bases between. Germline-derived CDR1 and CDR2 are SNHLY and FYNNEI. As DNA, the CDR3 is TGTGCCAGCAGTGGTCCCGGGGCCAAAAACATTCAGTACTTC. It specifies CASSGPGAKNIQYF. Supplemented by reference TRBV2 and TRBJ2-4, the full variable domain reads EPEVTQTPSHQVTQMGQEVILRCVPISNHLYFYWYRQILGQKVEFLVSFYNNEISEKSEIFDDQFSVERPDGSNFTLKIRSTKLEDSAMYFCASSGPGAKNIQYFGAGTRLSVL.

V gene TRBV7-8 combines with J gene TRBJ1-1; D possibly corresponds to TRBD1 (6 bases). Germline values: CDR1 SGHVS, CDR2 FQNEAQ. Between the trimmed V and J ends, which lost 5 bases and 2 bases, there was a span of 9 bases. CDR3 length: 13 residues. CDR3 DNA sequence: TGTGCCAGCAGCAGACAGGTTAACACTGAAGCTTTCTTT. This gives the protein CASSRQVNTEAFF.

The chain links TRBV27 to TRBJ2-3; 7 positions agree with TRBD1. J was trimmed by 4 bases and V by 6 bases; bases with no gene match: 1. The CDR3 loop spans 12 amino acids. Germline-derived CDR1 and CDR2 are MNHEY and SMNVEV (reference sequence). The CDR3 here is CASRDRPDTQYF. CDR3 nucleotide sequence: TGTGCCAGCAGGGACAGGCCAGATACGCAGTATTTT.

The CDR3 is CASSIPAGEKRNEQFF. The CDR3 nucleotides read TGTGCCAGCAGCATACCAGCGGGAGAAAAAAGAAATGAGCAGTTCTTC. The rearrangement joins TRBV5-4 to TRBJ2-1; TRBD2 aligns across 8 bases. V was clipped by 4 bases and J by 7 bases; unmatched bases: 13. Germline V gene data show CDR1 as SGHNT and CDR2 as YYREEE (reference sequence). The CDR3 consists of 16 residues.